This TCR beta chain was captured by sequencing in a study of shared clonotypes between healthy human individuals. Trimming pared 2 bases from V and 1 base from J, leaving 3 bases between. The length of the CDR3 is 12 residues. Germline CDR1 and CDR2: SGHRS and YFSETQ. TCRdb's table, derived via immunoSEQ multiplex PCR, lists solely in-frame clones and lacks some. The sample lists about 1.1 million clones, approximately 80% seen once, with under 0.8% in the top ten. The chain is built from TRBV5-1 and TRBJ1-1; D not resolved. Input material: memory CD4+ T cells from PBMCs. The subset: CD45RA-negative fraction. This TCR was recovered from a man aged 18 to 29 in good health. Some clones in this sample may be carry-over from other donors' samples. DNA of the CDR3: TGCGCCAGCAGCTTCGGGAACACTGAAGCTTTCTTT. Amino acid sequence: CASSFGNTEAFF.